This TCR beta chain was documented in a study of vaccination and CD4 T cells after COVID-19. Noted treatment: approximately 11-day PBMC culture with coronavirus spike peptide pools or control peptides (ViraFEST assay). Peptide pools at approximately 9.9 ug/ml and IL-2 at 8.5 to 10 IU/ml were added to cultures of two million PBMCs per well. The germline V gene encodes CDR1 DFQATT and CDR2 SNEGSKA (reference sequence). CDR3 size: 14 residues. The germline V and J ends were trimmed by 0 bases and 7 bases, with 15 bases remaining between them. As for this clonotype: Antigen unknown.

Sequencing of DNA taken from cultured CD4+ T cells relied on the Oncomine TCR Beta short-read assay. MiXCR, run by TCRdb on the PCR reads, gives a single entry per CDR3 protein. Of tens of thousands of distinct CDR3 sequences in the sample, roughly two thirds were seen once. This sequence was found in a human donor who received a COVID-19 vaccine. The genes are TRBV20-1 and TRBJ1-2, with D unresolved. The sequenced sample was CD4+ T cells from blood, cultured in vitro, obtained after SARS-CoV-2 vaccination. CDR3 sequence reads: CSARDRRVRGGYTF. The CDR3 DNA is TGCAGTGCTAGAGATCGTAGGGTCCGGGGTGGCTACACCTTC.